This record covers a single T cell receptor beta chain. The data belong to a study of shared clonotypes between healthy human individuals. How the authors handled the data: Junction-only sequences without quality scores came from ImmunoSEQ, so filtering differed. The protocol was immunoSEQ multiplex PCR, while the TCRdb copy is restricted to in-frame clones and leaves out a portion. V, J and clone size are taken as reported in that table, and D and trimming were inferred from the DNA itself. The profile shows about 2 million clones, 95% of them singletons. V trimming: 4 bases; J trimming: 2 bases; junction bases outside the gene matches: 9. The CDR3 has 17 amino acids. In germline, CDR1 is SGHDT, CDR2 YYEEEE.

This clonotype was sampled from a young man in good health. The rearrangement links TRBV5-6 to TRBJ2-7; TRBD2 matches 13 bases. Source material: naive CD4+ T cells sorted from blood. Subset indicated: CD45RA+ positively selected. The CDR3 bases are TGTGCCAGCAGCCCGGGACTAGCGGGGAATAAACCCTACGAGCAGTACTTC. Its protein product is CASSPGLAGNKPYEQYF. Full variable domain (rest looked up from reference TRBV5-6 and TRBJ2-7): DAGVTQSPTHLIKTRGQQVTLRCSPKSGHDTVSWYQQALGQGPQFIFQYYEEEERQRGNFPDRFSGHQFPNYSSELNVNALLLGDSALYLCASSPGLAGNKPYEQYFGPGTRLTVT.